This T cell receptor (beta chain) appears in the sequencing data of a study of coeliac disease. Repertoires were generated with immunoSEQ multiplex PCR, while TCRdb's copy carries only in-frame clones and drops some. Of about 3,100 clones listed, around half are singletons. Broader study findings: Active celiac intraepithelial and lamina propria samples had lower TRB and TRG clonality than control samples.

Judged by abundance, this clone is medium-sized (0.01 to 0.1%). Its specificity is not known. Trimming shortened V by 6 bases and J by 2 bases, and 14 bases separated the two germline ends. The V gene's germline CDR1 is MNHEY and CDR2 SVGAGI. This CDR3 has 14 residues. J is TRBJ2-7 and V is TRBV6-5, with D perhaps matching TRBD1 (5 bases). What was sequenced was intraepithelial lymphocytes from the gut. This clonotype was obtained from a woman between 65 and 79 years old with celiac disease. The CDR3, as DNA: TGTGCCAGCAGCCCACCCGACAGAACCTACGAGCAGTACTTC. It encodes CASSPPDRTYEQYF.